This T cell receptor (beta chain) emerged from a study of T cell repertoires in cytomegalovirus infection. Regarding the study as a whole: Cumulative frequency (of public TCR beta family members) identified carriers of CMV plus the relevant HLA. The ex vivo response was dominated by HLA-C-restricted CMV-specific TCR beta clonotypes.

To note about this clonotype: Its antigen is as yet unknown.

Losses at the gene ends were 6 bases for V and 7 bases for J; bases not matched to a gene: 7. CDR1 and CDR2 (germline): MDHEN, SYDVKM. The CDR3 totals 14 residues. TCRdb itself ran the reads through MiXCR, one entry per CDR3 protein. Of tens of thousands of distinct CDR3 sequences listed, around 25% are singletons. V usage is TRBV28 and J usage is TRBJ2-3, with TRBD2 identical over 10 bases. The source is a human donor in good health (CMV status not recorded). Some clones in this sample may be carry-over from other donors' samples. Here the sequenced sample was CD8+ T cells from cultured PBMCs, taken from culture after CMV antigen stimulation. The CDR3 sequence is CASRLSGGANTQYF. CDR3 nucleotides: TGTGCCAGCAGGTTGAGCGGGGGGGCGAATACGCAGTATTTT.